This T cell receptor beta chain was captured by sequencing in a study of blood T cell repertoires in COVID-19 (dated by TCRdb to the early 2020s). Regarding the research as a whole: Samples covering the acute and convalescent phases of COVID-19 were provided by collaborators in the United States, Italy and Spain. A freely available public database, intended as a resource for researchers studying the immune response to SARS-CoV-2, is where the repertoires were released. Deeply sampled blood TCRbeta repertoires from subjects exposed to, actively infected with, or recovered from COVID-19 were included in the dataset. Where HLA class I and class II types were available, the types were taken from metadata supplied by the sample provider, not from assay-based typing. A de-identified subject ID, COVID-19 status, age in years and sex were almost always included in the sample metadata. Samples were obtained from the ongoing ImmuneRACE study (first 160 participants) and from 950 to 1,500 subjects provided by 6 global collaborators. The material from the prospective study consisted of cDNA or gDNA derived from T cells, B-cell-depleted T cells, or PBMCs. Beyond this particular receptor, the publication reports: The amount of clinical and demographic metadata varied by source and participant and was provided uncurated.

The immunoSEQ Assay, a bias-controlled multiplex PCR, was used to amplify TCRbeta CDR3 regions from genomic DNA. In the original analysis: The number of nucleated cells in each sample was estimated by amplification of reference gene primers within the assay. To quantify the absolute abundance of each unique TCRbeta CDR3 rearrangement, sequence reads were collapsed and filtered. Productive Simpson clonality was computed per sample as the square root of Simpson's diversity index over productive rearrangements. The clones in this table, taken by TCRdb from immuneACCESS, are in-frame only. Not every clone is retained; where verified, under half of the shortfall comes from an unresolved V gene, and the cause of the rest is unknown. V and J calls and clone size are copied from that table; D and trimming were computed from the DNA. This sample holds a few hundred thousand clones; 80% to 90% were observed only once. The leading ten clones occupy about 0.93% of the sample.

Including the terminal cysteine and phenylalanine, the CDR3 comprises 16 residues. CDR3 DNA is the only sequence kept; it has 48 bases, read in frame from the first base. The germline V gene (reference sequence) gives CDR1 as LNHDA and CDR2 as SQIVND. V drops 4 bases and J drops 2 bases, leaving 15 bases in between. Whole blood was collected in K2EDTA tubes by collaborating institutions according to the institutions' own protocols. For TCRbeta analysis, collaborators shipped samples in one of three forms: frozen whole blood, isolated PBMCs, or DNA extracted from either of those sample types. On this clone: No antigen is known for it. Per-base quality was not reported, and no clone a single base away is much larger than it.

Sequenced sample: peripheral blood. Recombination joined TRBV19 with TRBJ1-5; a tentative D call is TRBD1 (5 bases match). The source is a man aged 35-49 years with acute or convalescent COVID-19. Here is the DNA: TGTGCCAGTAGTACAACACAGACAGTCGGCAATCAGCCCCAGCATTTT. Translated, this is CASSTTQTVGNQPQHF.